The next 20 T cell receptor beta chains were all read from a single sample in a study of blood T cells in healthy people across ages. The use of a sample-barcoded 5' primer and a J-beta primer mix characterized a second PCR of about 6 to 12 cycles. TCRdb processed the 5' RACE reads anew with MiXCR; each CDR3 protein has one entry. This table has fewer than 1,200,000 distinct CDR3 sequences, 20% to 25% appearing once. This same sample was also part of a study on T cells of mothers and their children.

The sequenced material came from blood. All receptors come from a girl aged 2 to 10 in good health.

The V call is TRBV11-3, the J call TRBJ1-1; TRBD1 agrees at 8 bases. V lost 8 bases and J lost 0; bases outside the gene matches: 5. Germline CDR1 reads SGHNT; CDR2 reads YENEEA. The CDR3 runs to 14 residues. The CDR3 spells CASLIQGVNTEAFF. In nucleotides, the CDR3 is TGTGCCAGCTTGATACAGGGGGTGAACACTGAAGCTTTCTTT.

The chain has TRBV2 and TRBJ1-3; weak D call: TRBD1 (6 bases). This CDR3 has 15 residues. The germline CDR1 and CDR2 sequences are SNHLY and FYNNEI. The V and J ends lost 6 bases and 1 base respectively, with 13 bases between them. The CDR3 DNA sequence: TGTGCCAGCAGGGTGGTCAGGGGTTCTGGAAACACCATATATTTT. The encoded protein is CASRVVRGSGNTIYF.

The chain recombines TRBV5-1 with TRBJ2-5; unclear D gene. The J call may be faulty, since TRBJ2-1 better matches the DNA end. Germline loops: CDR1 SGHRS, CDR2 YFSETQ. The CDR3 runs 13 residues. The CDR3 sequence is CASSDPPVDEQFF. For the CDR3, the DNA is TGCGCCAGCAGCGACCCACCGGTGGATGAGCAGTTCTTC.

The chain is built from TRBV29-1 and TRBJ2-3; no reliable D call. Germline V CDR1 and CDR2: SQVTM, ANQGSEA. V lost 7 bases and J 6 bases, leaving 17 bases between the germline ends. The CDR3 is made up of 13 amino acids. The CDR3 DNA is TGCAGCGCCCGGCCCCTAAATCGCGATACGCAGTATTTT. Translation: CSARPLNRDTQYF.

V usage is TRBV13 and J usage is TRBJ2-5, with TRBD1 matching 8 bases. CDR3 length: 14 amino acids. Germline CDR1 and CDR2: PRHDT and FYEKMQ (reference sequence). The J segment lost 11 bases and the V segment lost 5 bases, leaving 13 bases of the junction unmatched. Written as DNA, the CDR3 is TGTGCCAGCAGCCCTTCGGACAGGGAAGGAGGGCAGTACTTC. Translating it yields CASSPSDREGGQYF.

This sequence joins TRBV4-1 and TRBJ2-5; D perhaps matches TRBD1 (5 bases). The CDR3 is made up of 17 amino acids. V shed 0 bases and J shed 4 bases, with 18 bases lying between them. From germline, CDR1 is MGHRA and CDR2 YSYEKL. CDR3 sequence: CASSQDGQTTDSETQYF. The CDR3, as DNA: TGCGCCAGCAGCCAAGATGGACAAACGACCGACTCAGAGACCCAGTACTTC.

Turning to this clonotype: A much larger clone differs from this one at a single base, so this may be a read error. The chain has TRBV7-2 and TRBJ1-3; D is ambiguous. The CDR3 has 14 amino acids. Germline assignment: CDR1 SGHTA and CDR2 FQGNSA. The V gene lost 2 bases and the J gene lost 0 bases, with 5 bases spanning the gap. CDR3 sequence: CASSLHSSGNTIYF. The CDR3 DNA reads TGTGCCAGCAGCTTACACAGCTCTGGAAACACCATATATTTT.

There are a few counts of this clonotype. The V and J genes are TRBV4-1 and TRBJ2-1, with 7 bases identical to TRBD2. The CDR3 has 14 residues. Unmatched junction bases numbered 7, after V lost 4 bases and J lost 7 bases. Looked up from germline, CDR1 is MGHRA and CDR2 is YSYEKL. CDR3 region: CASSLLSGVNEQFF. The CDR3 region has the DNA TGCGCCAGCAGCCTACTGAGCGGGGTAAATGAGCAGTTCTTC.

The chain combines TRBV29-1 with TRBJ2-5; D remains unclear. The CDR3 extends over 12 amino acids. With 0 bases removed from V and 5 bases from J, the gap between germline ends came to 7 bases. Germline CDR1 reads SQVTM; CDR2 reads ANQGSEA. CDR3 DNA: TGCAGCGTTGAAGAAGGGTGGGAGACCCAGTACTTC. The encoded protein is CSVEEGWETQYF.

A few counts support this clonotype. J is TRBJ1-5 and V is TRBV20-1; the D is unclear. Germline V CDR1 and CDR2: DFQATT, SNEGSKA (reference sequence). The CDR3 is 13 amino acids. Trimming removed 1 base at V and 7 bases at J, with 11 bases between. This CDR3 reads CSARGGGKQPQHF. In nucleotides, the CDR3 is TGCAGTGCTAGAGGCGGTGGGAAACAGCCCCAGCATTTT.

This chain connects TRBV4-1 to TRBJ2-5; 9 bases line up with TRBD1. The DNA end is a closer match to TRBJ2-1, so the J assignment may be wrong. This CDR3 spans 13 amino acids. From germline, CDR1 is MGHRA and CDR2 YSYEKL. CDR3 nucleotide sequence: TGCGCCAGCAGCCAGAGACAGGGGGATGAGCAGTTCTTC. Protein sequence: CASSQRQGDEQFF.

V is TRBV7-9 and J is TRBJ1-3, with D maybe TRBD1 (6 bases). V shed 3 bases and J shed 8 bases, with 23 bases lying between them. Germline lookup yields CDR1 SEHNR and CDR2 FQNEAQ (reference sequence). There are 17 residues in the CDR3. The CDR3 sequence is CASSFGDRDTTWDTIYF. As DNA, the CDR3 is TGTGCCAGCAGCTTTGGGGACCGGGACACGACATGGGACACCATATATTTT.

The chain employs TRBV5-6 and TRBJ2-5; D unresolved. Between the trimmed V and J ends, which lost 0 bases and 4 bases, there was a span of 13 bases. Germline V gene data show CDR1 as SGHDT and CDR2 as YYEEEE. There are 15 residues in the CDR3. The CDR3 sequence is CASSLADENSETQYF. Written as DNA, the CDR3 is TGTGCCAGCAGCTTGGCCGATGAGAACTCAGAGACCCAGTACTTC.

The chain links TRBV20-1 to TRBJ2-7, with D perhaps given as TRBD1 or TRBD2 (5 bases each). CDR3 size: 17 residues. V was pared by 2 bases and J by 0 bases, with 20 bases between. The germline CDR1 and CDR2 sequences are DFQATT and SNEGSKA (reference sequence). The CDR3 sequence is CSARPSFRSGTSYEQYF. CDR3 in DNA: TGCAGTGCTAGACCTAGCTTTAGGTCAGGGACCTCCTACGAGCAGTACTTC.

This rearrangement joins TRBV7-2 to TRBJ2-6; 7 bases are shared with TRBD1. The CDR3 extends over 18 amino acids. Germline values: CDR1 SGHTA, CDR2 FQGNSA. V shed 5 bases and J 6 bases; nucleotides not matched to a gene: 16. The CDR3: CASSHHRGTTSVANVLTF. CDR3 nucleotides: TGTGCCAGCAGCCATCACAGGGGCACGACGTCGGTGGCCAACGTCCTGACTTTC. Filled out from reference TRBV7-2 and TRBJ2-6, the complete variable domain reads GAGVSQSPSNKVTEKGKDVELRCDPISGHTALYWYRQSLGQGLEFLIYFQGNSAPDKSGLPSDRFSAERTGGSVSTLTIQRTQQEDSAVYLCASSHHRGTTSVANVLTFGAGSRLTVL.

In this sample, this clonotype turned up a few times. The CDR3 sequence: CAILASGFDGYTF. The DNA of the CDR3 is TGTGCCATACTCGCCAGTGGTTTCGATGGCTACACCTTC. This chain links TRBV10-3 with TRBJ1-2; D is uncertain. Between the trimmed V and J ends, which lost 9 bases and 6 bases, there was a span of 17 bases. The CDR3 has 13 residues. The germline V gene encodes CDR1 ENHRY and CDR2 SYGVKD.

The V call is TRBV6-5, the J call TRBJ2-3, with a weak D call TRBD2 (6 bases). This CDR3 has 14 residues. Germline lookup yields CDR1 MNHEY and CDR2 SVGAGI. Trimming left V 3 bases short and J 2 bases short, with 9 bases between. CDR3 amino acids: CASSYAGFTDTQYF. CDR3 bases: TGTGCCAGCAGTTATGCGGGGTTCACAGATACGCAGTATTTT.

The chain couples TRBV7-6 to TRBJ2-7; 8 bases are a match to TRBD1. The CDR3 length is 14 residues. Germline CDR1 and CDR2: SGHVS and FNYEAQ. V lost 4 bases to trimming and J lost 7 bases; unmatched junction nucleotides: 9. Here the CDR3 reads CASSSRQGKEEQYF. The CDR3 DNA reads TGTGCCAGCAGCTCACGACAGGGGAAGGAAGAGCAGTACTTC.

This clonotype was found a few times. This chain links TRBV2 with TRBJ1-5; D remains unclear. The V end lost 7 bases, the J end lost 0 bases, and 13 bases lay between the germline ends. This CDR3 contains 15 residues. Per germline, CDR1 SNHLY and CDR2 FYNNEI. The CDR3 nucleotides read TGTGCCAGCAACGGGCCCCCTTATAGCAATCAGCCCCAGCATTTT. Protein product: CASNGPPYSNQPQHF.

This chain links TRBV12-5 with TRBJ2-7; TRBD1 matches 7 bases. Germline CDR1 is LGHNT and CDR2 is FRNRAP. The CDR3 runs to 12 residues. Trimming took 4 bases from V and 3 from J; bases not matched to a gene: 0. The DNA for the CDR3 is TGTGCTAGTGGTTACAGGGGCTACGAGCAGTACTTC. Amino acids: CASGYRGYEQYF.